The 25 T cell receptor beta chains below were found in one sample sequenced in a study of shared clonotypes between healthy human individuals. Some clones are missing from TCRdb's copy, which holds only in-frame ones; the method was immunoSEQ multiplex PCR. The sample shows some 1,600,000 clones, about 98% of them seen only once. The source material was naive CD4+ T cells sorted from blood. Subset of the sample: CD45RA+ positively selected. The receptor source for this set is a man aged 25 to 40 in good health.

V and J are TRBV14 and TRBJ1-1; 7 bases fit TRBD1. V gave up 3 bases and J gave up 4 bases; unmatched junction bases: 8. Looked up from germline, CDR1 is SGHDN and CDR2 is FVKESK. The CDR3 extends over 15 amino acids. CDR3 bases: TGTGCCAGCAGCCAGCGGACAGGCTCAAGCACTGAAGCTTTCTTT. It is translated as CASSQRTGSSTEAFF.

This clone came up once. V is TRBV5-4 and J is TRBJ2-7; D is unresolved. The V gene's germline CDR1 is SGHNT and CDR2 YYREEE (reference sequence). V was pared by 6 bases and J by 3 bases, with 13 bases between. The CDR3 is made up of 13 amino acids. The CDR3 loop is CASTLDGNYEQYF. The CDR3 region has the DNA TGTGCCAGCACCCTGGACGGAAACTACGAGCAGTACTTC.

The rearrangement links TRBV30 to TRBJ2-5; TRBD2 matches at 9 bases. With the DNA end fitting TRBJ2-7 better, the J assignment may be wrong. CDR1 and CDR2 from the germline V gene are GTSNPN and SVGIG (reference sequence). There are 12 residues in the CDR3. CDR3 sequence reads: CAGQAGGYEQYF. CDR3 in DNA: TGTGCTGGACAGGCGGGAGGGTACGAGCAGTACTTC.

The chain combines TRBV5-4 with TRBJ1-2, with D tentatively TRBD1 (5 bases). V was pared by 4 bases and J by 0 bases, with 13 bases between. The CDR3 length is 15 residues. Germline CDR1 reads SGHNT; CDR2 reads YYREEE (reference sequence). Written as DNA, the CDR3 is TGTGCCAGCAGCCATGCGGGACGGTCTAACTATGGCTACACCTTC. Its protein product is CASSHAGRSNYGYTF.

The chain is built from TRBV19 and TRBJ1-1; unclear D gene. The CDR3 is 14 amino acids. CDR1 is LNHDA and CDR2 is SQIVND in the germline V gene (reference sequence). V lost 6 bases, J lost 4 bases, and 15 bases lay in between. The CDR3 is CASSPPPRGTEAFF. In DNA, the CDR3 is TGTGCCAGTAGCCCCCCGCCCCGAGGCACTGAAGCTTTCTTT. Together with reference TRBV19 and TRBJ1-1, the CDR3 gives the full variable domain: DGGITQSPKYLFRKEGQNVTLSCEQNLNHDAMYWYRQDPGQGLRLIYYSQIVNDFQKGDIAEGYSVSREKKESFPLTVTSAQKNPTAFYLCASSPPPRGTEAFFGQGTRLTVV.

The chain uses TRBV14 and TRBJ2-1, with D unclear. The V gene's germline CDR1 is SGHDN and CDR2 FVKESK. V was pared by 8 bases and J by 1 base, with 12 bases between. The CDR3 totals 14 residues. CDR3 nucleotides: TGTGCCAGCGGGCATCTAGGGTCCTACAATGAGCAGTTCTTC. It encodes CASGHLGSYNEQFF.

This clone appeared once. Other nucleotide sequences from this sample produce the same CDR3. This chain uses TRBV18 with TRBJ2-7; tentative D call: TRBD2 (6 bases). V was trimmed by 3 bases and J by 1 base, leaving 7 bases between them. Germline V gene lookup returns CDR1 KGHSH and CDR2 LQKENI. CDR3 length: 13 residues. The CDR3, as DNA: TGTGCCAGCTCACCCGGGGGATCCTACGAGCAGTACTTC. Translated: CASSPGGSYEQYF.

The V gene is TRBV2, the J gene TRBJ2-1, with 9 bases aligning to TRBD2. V trimming: 7 bases; J trimming: 0 bases; junction bases outside the gene matches: 4. This CDR3 contains 15 residues. CDR1 is SNHLY and CDR2 is FYNNEI in the germline V gene. Here the CDR3 DNA reads TGTGCCAGCATCCTTAGCGGGAGCTCCTACAATGAGCAGTTCTTC. Residues: CASILSGSSYNEQFF.

The sample holds a few counts of this clone. This specimen includes other DNA sequences encoding the same CDR3. The rearrangement links TRBV9 to TRBJ2-1; D call uncertain. Trimming removed 0 bases at V and 4 bases at J, with 5 bases between. CDR3 length: 13 residues. CDR1 and CDR2 from the germline V gene are SGDLS and YYNGEE. CDR3 nucleotides: TGTGCCAGCAGCGTAGGGCAGTACAATGAGCAGTTCTTC. The encoded protein is CASSVGQYNEQFF.

This clone was observed a single time. V and J are TRBV28 and TRBJ1-5, with 7 bases lining up with TRBD1. Germline lookup yields CDR1 MDHEN and CDR2 SYDVKM. The CDR3 is 16 residues long. Trimming cost V 5 bases and J 1 base; bases outside gene matches: 8. The CDR3 DNA sequence: TGTGCCAGCAGTGTCCTTTCAGGGGGAAGCAATCAGCCCCAGCATTTT. Its translation is CASSVLSGGSNQPQHF.

This clone was seen only once. The gene calls are TRBV7-2 and TRBJ2-5; 9 nucleotides align to TRBD1. The CDR3 runs 14 residues. The V and J ends lost 2 bases and 5 bases, in that order; junction bases with no gene match: 3. Germline V gives CDR1 SGHTA, CDR2 FQGNSA. DNA of the CDR3: TGTGCCAGCAGCTTAACAGGGGGCGGGGAGACCCAGTACTTC. This codes for CASSLTGGGETQYF.

V is TRBV6-5 and J is TRBJ2-5; no reliable D call. The germline V gene has CDR1 MNHEY and CDR2 SVGAGI. This CDR3 comprises 12 residues. The V end was cut by 6 bases, the J end by 3 bases, with 8 bases between. The CDR3 reads CASRAPKETQYF. The CDR3 DNA follows: TGTGCCAGCAGAGCCCCCAAAGAGACCCAGTACTTC.

The chain combines TRBV2 with TRBJ2-5; no clear D gene. The V gene lost 6 bases and the J gene lost 4 bases, with 9 bases spanning the gap. Germline values: CDR1 SNHLY, CDR2 FYNNEI. The CDR3 extends over 12 amino acids. Here the CDR3 reads CASSNSGETQYF. In DNA form, the CDR3 reads TGTGCCAGCAGCAACTCCGGAGAGACCCAGTACTTC.

The chain uses TRBV18 and TRBJ2-7; TRBD1 matches at 7 bases. V was clipped by 4 bases and J by 5 bases; unmatched bases: 5. CDR1 and CDR2 (germline): KGHSH, LQKENI. The CDR3 extends over 13 amino acids. CDR3 residues: CASSQDRVHEQYF. CDR3 nucleotides: TGTGCCAGCTCACAAGACAGGGTTCACGAGCAGTACTTC.

The J gene is TRBJ2-7, the V gene TRBV7-2; D is unclear. Trimming left V 3 bases short and J 1 base short, with 10 bases between. Germline V lookup: CDR1 SGHTA, CDR2 FQGNSA. The CDR3 length is 14 residues. The CDR3 DNA follows: TGTGCCAGCAGCTTCGACGACAAGTCCTACGAGCAGTACTTC. Protein sequence: CASSFDDKSYEQYF.

The CDR3: CSVSWYSGQETQYF. CDR3 bases: TGCAGCGTTTCCTGGTACAGCGGCCAAGAGACCCAGTACTTC. The chain carries TRBV29-1 and TRBJ2-5; TRBD2 is a possible D gene (5 bases). This CDR3 region has 14 residues. Germline V gives CDR1 SQVTM, CDR2 ANQGSEA. Trimming removed 5 bases from V and 1 base from J, with 14 bases in between.

The rearrangement links TRBV28 to TRBJ1-1, with a weak D call TRBD1 (5 bases). The V gene lost 3 bases and the J gene lost 0 bases, with 8 bases spanning the gap. Germline V lookup: CDR1 MDHEN, CDR2 SYDVKM. This CDR3 comprises 14 residues. CDR3: CASSLTDLNTEAFF. CDR3 in DNA: TGTGCCAGCAGTTTGACAGATTTGAACACTGAAGCTTTCTTT.

The V gene is TRBV18, the J gene TRBJ1-1; 12 bases fit TRBD1. Germline trimming cut 2 bases from V and 4 bases from J; bases unmatched to any gene: 8. Germline CDR1 and CDR2: KGHSH and LQKENI. The CDR3 covers 17 residues. The chain's CDR3 is CASSPNTGTGGLTEAFF. In DNA form, the CDR3 reads TGTGCCAGCTCACCAAACACCGGGACAGGGGGCCTCACTGAAGCTTTCTTT.

The chain combines TRBV30 with TRBJ1-5; D gene uncertain. The CDR3 spans 13 residues. V was shortened by 2 bases and J by 11 bases, with 16 bases between the two germline ends. From germline, CDR1 is GTSNPN and CDR2 SVGIG (reference sequence). The DNA for the CDR3 is TGTGCCTGGAGTCCGCCAGGCATTCAAGCCCAGCATTTT. This sequence encodes CAWSPPGIQAQHF.

This sequence joins TRBV5-4 and TRBJ2-7; D remains unclear. Germline V gene lookup returns CDR1 SGHNT and CDR2 YYREEE (reference sequence). The CDR3 length is 15 residues. Trimming removed 1 base at V and 0 bases at J, with 11 bases between. The CDR3 loop is CASSLIAVSSYEQYF. The CDR3 bases are TGTGCCAGCAGCTTGATCGCGGTAAGCTCCTACGAGCAGTACTTC.

The J gene is TRBJ2-5, the V gene TRBV9; the match to TRBD2 covers 7 bases. Trimming removed 2 bases from V and 2 bases from J; junction bases left unmatched: 6. CDR1 and CDR2 from the germline V gene are SGDLS and YYNGEE. The CDR3 covers 15 residues. In nucleotides, the CDR3 is TGTGCCAGCAGCGTGACCGCTAGCGGACAAGAGACCCAGTACTTC. It specifies CASSVTASGQETQYF.

The chain combines TRBV6-4 with TRBJ2-5; D call uncertain. The length of the CDR3 is 13 residues. V lost 6 bases to trimming and J lost 2 bases, with 10 bases between them. Per germline, CDR1 MRHNA and CDR2 SNTAGT. CDR3: CASSPDQQETQYF. CDR3 in DNA: TGTGCCAGCAGCCCGGACCAACAAGAGACCCAGTACTTC.

The gene calls are TRBV11-2 and TRBJ2-5, with a weak D call TRBD2 (5 bases). The CDR3 consists of 15 residues. Per germline, CDR1 SGHAT and CDR2 FQNNGV. The ends were cut back, 1 base at V and 4 bases at J, with 13 bases in the middle. CDR3 sequence reads: CASSLAWERVETQYF. CDR3 nucleotide sequence: TGTGCCAGCAGCTTAGCGTGGGAGAGGGTAGAGACCCAGTACTTC. The entire variable domain, with the rest obtained from reference TRBV11-2 and TRBJ2-5, is as follows: EAGVAQSPRYKIIEKRQSVAFWCNPISGHATLYWYQQILGQGPKLLIQFQNNGVVDDSQLPKDRFSAERLKGVDSTLKIQPAKLEDSAVYLCASSLAWERVETQYFGPGTRLLVL.

The V call is TRBV5-4, the J call TRBJ2-3; 10 bases are shared with TRBD2. CDR1 and CDR2 (germline): SGHNT, YYREEE (reference sequence). With V trimmed by 4 bases and J by 1 base, 3 bases remained unmatched. This CDR3 comprises 15 residues. CDR3 residues: CASSPGTSGTDTQYF. The CDR3 DNA reads as TGTGCCAGCAGCCCGGGGACTAGCGGCACAGATACGCAGTATTTT.

This chain uses TRBV4-3 with TRBJ2-7, with 8 bases matching TRBD1. Trimming took 4 bases from V and 2 from J; bases not matched to a gene: 7. The CDR3 is made up of 15 amino acids. Per germline, CDR1 LGHNA and CDR2 YSLEER. The CDR3 loop is CASSPRTGITYEQYF. In DNA, the CDR3 is TGCGCCAGCAGCCCCCGGACAGGGATCACCTACGAGCAGTACTTC.